This TCR beta chain was sequenced for a study of blood T cell repertoires in COVID-19 (dated by TCRdb to 2020 to 2022). Regarding the research as a whole: The collaborator samples originated in the United States, Italy and Spain and spanned the acute and convalescent phases of COVID-19. The dataset comprised deeply sampled blood TCRbeta repertoires from subjects exposed to, actively infected with, or recovered from COVID-19. Samples came from the ongoing ImmuneRACE study (first 160 participants) plus 1,254 subjects from 6 global collaborators. The repertoires were made available in a free public database intended to serve as a resource for research on the immune response to SARS-CoV-2. Nearly every sample came with metadata listing a de-identified subject ID, COVID-19 status, age in years and sex. Where HLA class I and class II types were available, the types were taken from metadata supplied by the sample provider, not from assay-based typing. The material from the prospective study consisted of cDNA or gDNA derived from T cells, B-cell-depleted T cells, or PBMCs.

TCRbeta CDR3 regions were amplified from genomic DNA by means of the immunoSEQ Assay, a bias-controlled multiplex PCR. As for the authors' bioinformatics: The number of nucleated cells in each sample was estimated by amplification of reference gene primers within the assay. To quantify the absolute abundance of each unique TCRbeta CDR3 rearrangement, sequence reads were collapsed and filtered. Productive Simpson clonality was computed per sample as the square root of Simpson's diversity index over productive rearrangements. The table comes from immuneACCESS by way of TCRdb, which keeps in-frame sequences with V and J called. Part of the clones is missing from these tables; in studies checked, under half for an unresolved V gene and the rest for unknown reasons. D and trimming were read from the DNA, whereas the V and J calls and clone size are those reported in that table. Across this sample there are approximately 200,000 clones, with roughly four fifths seen only once. The top ten clones comprise 6.5% to 9% of the sample.

Study-level results and caveats: Clinical and demographic metadata were provided uncurated, with the amount varying by source and participant.

Comment on this clone: Its antigen target is currently unknown. Base qualities are not recorded, but no much larger clone differs from it by a single base.

V and J are trimmed by 6 bases and 6 bases, and the gene matches miss 7 bases of the junction. Including cysteine and phenylalanine, the CDR3 has 15 amino acids. Here the CDR3 DNA is all that survives: 45 bases in frame from base 1. The germline V gene specifies MNHEY as CDR1 and SVGAGI as CDR2. Collaborating institutions collected whole blood in K2EDTA tubes following their own protocols. Collaborator samples were shipped for TCRbeta analysis as frozen whole blood, isolated PBMCs, or DNA extracted from either sample type. Sample: peripheral blood. The receptor chain draws on TRBV6-5 and TRBJ2-5, with 13 junctional bases fitting TRBD2. The receptor was isolated from a woman aged 50 to 60 with acute or convalescent COVID-19. The encoded CDR3 is CASRWTSGSSKTQYF. The nucleotide sequence reads as follows: TGTGCCAGCAGGTGGACTAGCGGGAGCTCTAAGACCCAGTACTTC.